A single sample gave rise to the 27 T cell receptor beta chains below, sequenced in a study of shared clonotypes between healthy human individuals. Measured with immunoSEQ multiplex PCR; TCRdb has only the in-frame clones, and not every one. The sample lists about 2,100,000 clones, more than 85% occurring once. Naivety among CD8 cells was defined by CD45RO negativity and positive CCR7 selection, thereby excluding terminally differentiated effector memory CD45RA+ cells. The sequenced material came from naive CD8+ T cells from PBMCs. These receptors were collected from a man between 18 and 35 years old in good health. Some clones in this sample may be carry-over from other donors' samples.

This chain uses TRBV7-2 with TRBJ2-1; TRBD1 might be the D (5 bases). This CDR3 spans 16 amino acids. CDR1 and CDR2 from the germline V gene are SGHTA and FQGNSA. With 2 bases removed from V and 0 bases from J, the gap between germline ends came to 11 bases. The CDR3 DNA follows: TGTGCCAGCAGCTTACCACCGACAGTCTCCTACAATGAGCAGTTCTTC. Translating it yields CASSLPPTVSYNEQFF.

CDR3 sequence: CASSPGPGQGAQPQHF. DNA of the CDR3: TGCGCCAGCAGCCCCGGTCCGGGACAGGGGGCTCAGCCCCAGCATTTT. The chain combines TRBV5-1 with TRBJ1-5; 12 bases are a match to TRBD1. The junction had 8 bases not matched to a gene; V was cut back by 4 bases and J by 6 bases. The germline V gene encodes CDR1 SGHRS and CDR2 YFSETQ. The CDR3 totals 16 residues.

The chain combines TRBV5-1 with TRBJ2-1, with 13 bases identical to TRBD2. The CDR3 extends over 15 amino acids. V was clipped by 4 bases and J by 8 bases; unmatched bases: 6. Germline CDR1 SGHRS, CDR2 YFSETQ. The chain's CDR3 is CASSEGLAGRDEQFF. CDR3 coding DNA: TGCGCCAGCAGCGAGGGACTAGCGGGACGTGATGAGCAGTTCTTC.

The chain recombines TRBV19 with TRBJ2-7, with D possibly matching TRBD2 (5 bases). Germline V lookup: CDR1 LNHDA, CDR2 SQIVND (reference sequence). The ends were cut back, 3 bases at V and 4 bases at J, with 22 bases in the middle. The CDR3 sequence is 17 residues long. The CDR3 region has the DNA TGTGCCAGTAGTATCACGTCATCGGGGAGCCGCTGGTACGAGCAGTACTTC. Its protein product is CASSITSSGSRWYEQYF. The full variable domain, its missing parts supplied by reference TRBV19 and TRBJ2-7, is DGGITQSPKYLFRKEGQNVTLSCEQNLNHDAMYWYRQDPGQGLRLIYYSQIVNDFQKGDIAEGYSVSREKKESFPLTVTSAQKNPTAFYLCASSITSSGSRWYEQYFGPGTRLTVT.

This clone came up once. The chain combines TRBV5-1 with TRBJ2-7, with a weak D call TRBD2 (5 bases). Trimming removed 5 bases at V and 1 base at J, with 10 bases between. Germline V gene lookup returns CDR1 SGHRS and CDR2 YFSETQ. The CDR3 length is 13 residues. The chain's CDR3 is CASRNGISYEQYF. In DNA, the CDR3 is TGCGCCAGCAGAAACGGGATTTCCTACGAGCAGTACTTC.

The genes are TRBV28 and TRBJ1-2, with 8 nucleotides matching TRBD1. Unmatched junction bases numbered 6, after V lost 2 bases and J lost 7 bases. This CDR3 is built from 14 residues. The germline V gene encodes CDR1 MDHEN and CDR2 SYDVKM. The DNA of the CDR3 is TGTGCCAGCAGTTTAAGGGCAGGGGGCCGTGGCTACACCTTC. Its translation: CASSLRAGGRGYTF.

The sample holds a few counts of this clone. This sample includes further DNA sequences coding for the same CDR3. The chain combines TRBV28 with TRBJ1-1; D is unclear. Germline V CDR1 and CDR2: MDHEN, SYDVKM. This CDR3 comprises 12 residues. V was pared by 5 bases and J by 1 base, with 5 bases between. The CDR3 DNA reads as TGTGCCAGCAGTCCATCGAACACTGAAGCTTTCTTT. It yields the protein CASSPSNTEAFF.

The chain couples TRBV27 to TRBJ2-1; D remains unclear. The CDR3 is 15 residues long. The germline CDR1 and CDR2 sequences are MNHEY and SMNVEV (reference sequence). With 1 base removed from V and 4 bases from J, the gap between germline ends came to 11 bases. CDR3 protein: CASSLYAQLYNEQFF. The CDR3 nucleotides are TGTGCCAGCAGTTTATACGCGCAGCTATACAATGAGCAGTTCTTC.

CDR3 amino acids: CASSFGPRENTEAFF. In DNA form, the CDR3 reads TGTGCCAGCAGTTTTGGCCCCCGGGAGAACACTGAAGCTTTCTTT. The chain links TRBV28 to TRBJ1-1, with D uncertain. The CDR3 has 15 amino acids. Germline CDR1 and CDR2: MDHEN and SYDVKM. The V end lost 3 bases, the J end lost 1 base, and 12 bases lay between the germline ends.

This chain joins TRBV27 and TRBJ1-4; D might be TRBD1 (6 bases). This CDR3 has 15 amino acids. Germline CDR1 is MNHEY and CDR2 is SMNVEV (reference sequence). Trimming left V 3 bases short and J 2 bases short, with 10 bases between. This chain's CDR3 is CASSLQGPTNEKLFF. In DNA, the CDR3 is TGTGCCAGCAGTTTGCAGGGGCCCACTAATGAAAAACTGTTTTTT.

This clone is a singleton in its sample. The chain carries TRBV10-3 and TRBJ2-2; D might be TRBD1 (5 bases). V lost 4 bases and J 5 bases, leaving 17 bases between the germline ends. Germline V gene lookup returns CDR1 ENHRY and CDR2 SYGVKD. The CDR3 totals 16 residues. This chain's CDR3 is CAISVLGEGVTGELFF. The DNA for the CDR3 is TGTGCCATCAGTGTTTTAGGGGAAGGGGTAACCGGGGAGCTGTTTTTT.

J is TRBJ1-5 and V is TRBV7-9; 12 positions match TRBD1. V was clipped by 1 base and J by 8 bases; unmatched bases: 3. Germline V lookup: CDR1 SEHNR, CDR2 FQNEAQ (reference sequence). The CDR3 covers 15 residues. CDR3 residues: CASSLVGTGGEPQHF. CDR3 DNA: TGTGCCAGCAGCTTAGTGGGGACAGGGGGCGAGCCCCAGCATTTT.

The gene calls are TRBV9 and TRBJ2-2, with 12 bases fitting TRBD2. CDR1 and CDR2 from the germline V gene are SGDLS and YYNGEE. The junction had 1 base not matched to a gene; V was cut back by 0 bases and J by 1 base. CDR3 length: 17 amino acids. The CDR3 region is CASSVGTSGKNTGELFF. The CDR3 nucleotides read TGTGCCAGCAGCGTAGGGACTAGCGGGAAGAACACCGGGGAGCTGTTTTTT.

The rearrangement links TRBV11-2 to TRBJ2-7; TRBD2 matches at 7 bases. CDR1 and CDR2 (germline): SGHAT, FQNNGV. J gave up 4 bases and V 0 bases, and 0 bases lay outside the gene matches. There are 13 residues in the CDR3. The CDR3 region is CASSLEGGYEQYF. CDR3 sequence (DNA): TGTGCCAGCAGCTTAGAGGGGGGGTACGAGCAGTACTTC.

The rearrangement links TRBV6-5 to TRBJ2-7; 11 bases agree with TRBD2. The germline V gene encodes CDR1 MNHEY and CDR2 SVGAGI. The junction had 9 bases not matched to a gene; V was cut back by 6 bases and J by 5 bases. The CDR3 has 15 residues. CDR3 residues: CASSPTSGSVHEQYF. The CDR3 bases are TGTGCCAGCAGCCCAACTAGCGGGAGTGTTCACGAGCAGTACTTC.

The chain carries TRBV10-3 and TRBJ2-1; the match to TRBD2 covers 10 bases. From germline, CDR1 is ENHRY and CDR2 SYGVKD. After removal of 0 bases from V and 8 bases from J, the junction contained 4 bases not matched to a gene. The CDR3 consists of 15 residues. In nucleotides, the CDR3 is TGTGCCATCAGTGAGTCGGGACTAGCGTCCCATGAGCAGTTCTTC. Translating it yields CAISESGLASHEQFF.

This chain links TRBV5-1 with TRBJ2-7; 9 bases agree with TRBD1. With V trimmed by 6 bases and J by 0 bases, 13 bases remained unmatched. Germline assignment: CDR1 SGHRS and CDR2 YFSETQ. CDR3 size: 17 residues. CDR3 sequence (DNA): TGCGCCAGCACCTACCGTCGGACAGGGGCTCCCTCCTACGAGCAGTACTTC. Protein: CASTYRRTGAPSYEQYF.

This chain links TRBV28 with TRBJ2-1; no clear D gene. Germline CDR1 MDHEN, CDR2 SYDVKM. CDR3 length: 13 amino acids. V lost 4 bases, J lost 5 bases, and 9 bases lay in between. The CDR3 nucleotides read TGTGCCAGCAGTTCTGGGGATGACAATGAGCAGTTCTTC. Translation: CASSSGDDNEQFF.

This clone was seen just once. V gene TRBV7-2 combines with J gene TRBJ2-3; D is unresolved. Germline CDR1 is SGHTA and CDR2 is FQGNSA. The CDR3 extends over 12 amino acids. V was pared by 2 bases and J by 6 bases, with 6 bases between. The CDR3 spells CASSLRLDTQYF. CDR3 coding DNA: TGTGCCAGCAGCTTAAGGTTGGATACGCAGTATTTT. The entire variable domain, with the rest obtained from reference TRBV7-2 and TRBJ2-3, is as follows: GAGVSQSPSNKVTEKGKDVELRCDPISGHTALYWYRQSLGQGLEFLIYFQGNSAPDKSGLPSDRFSAERTGGSVSTLTIQRTQQEDSAVYLCASSLRLDTQYFGPGTRLTVL.

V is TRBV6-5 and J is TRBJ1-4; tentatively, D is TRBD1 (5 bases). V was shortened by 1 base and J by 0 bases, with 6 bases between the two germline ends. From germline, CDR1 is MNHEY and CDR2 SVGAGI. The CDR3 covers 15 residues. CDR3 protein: CASSYLGATNEKLFF. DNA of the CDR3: TGTGCCAGCAGTTACTTGGGGGCAACTAATGAAAAACTGTTTTTT.

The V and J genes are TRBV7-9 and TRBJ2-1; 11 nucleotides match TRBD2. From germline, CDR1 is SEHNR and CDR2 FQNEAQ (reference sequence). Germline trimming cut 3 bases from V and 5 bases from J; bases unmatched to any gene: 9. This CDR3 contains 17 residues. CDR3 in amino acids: CASSLLDGTSGHNEQFF. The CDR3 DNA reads TGTGCCAGCAGCTTGTTGGACGGGACTAGCGGACACAATGAGCAGTTCTTC.

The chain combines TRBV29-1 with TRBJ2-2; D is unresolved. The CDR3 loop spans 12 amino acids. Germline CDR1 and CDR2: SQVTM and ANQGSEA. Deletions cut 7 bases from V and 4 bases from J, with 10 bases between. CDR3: CSALWGTGELFF. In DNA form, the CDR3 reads TGCAGCGCCCTGTGGGGCACCGGGGAGCTGTTTTTT.

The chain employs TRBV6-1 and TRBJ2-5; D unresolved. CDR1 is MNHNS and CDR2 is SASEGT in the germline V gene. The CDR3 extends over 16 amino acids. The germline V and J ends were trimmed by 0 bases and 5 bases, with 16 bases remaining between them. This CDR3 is CASSEARLQTGETQYF. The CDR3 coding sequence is TGTGCCAGCAGTGAAGCGAGGTTACAGACCGGGGAGACCCAGTACTTC.

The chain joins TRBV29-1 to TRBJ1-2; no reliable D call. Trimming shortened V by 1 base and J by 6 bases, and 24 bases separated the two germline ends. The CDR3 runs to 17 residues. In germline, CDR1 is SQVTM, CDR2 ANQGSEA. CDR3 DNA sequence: TGCAGCGTTGAAGGTTTTAACACTCCCCCTGGAACGGATGGCTACACCTTC. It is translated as CSVEGFNTPPGTDGYTF.

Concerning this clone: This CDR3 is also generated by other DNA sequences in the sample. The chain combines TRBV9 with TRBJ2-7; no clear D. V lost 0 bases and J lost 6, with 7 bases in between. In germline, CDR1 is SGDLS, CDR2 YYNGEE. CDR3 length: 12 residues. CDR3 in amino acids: CASSVGLGEQYF. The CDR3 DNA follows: TGTGCCAGCAGCGTAGGGCTGGGCGAGCAGTACTTC.

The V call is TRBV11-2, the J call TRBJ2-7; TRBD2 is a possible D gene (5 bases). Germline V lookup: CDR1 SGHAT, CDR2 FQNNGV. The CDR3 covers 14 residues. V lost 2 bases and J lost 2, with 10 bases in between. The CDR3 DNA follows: TGTGCCAGCAGCTTAAGGTCGGGAACCTACGAGCAGTACTTC. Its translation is CASSLRSGTYEQYF.

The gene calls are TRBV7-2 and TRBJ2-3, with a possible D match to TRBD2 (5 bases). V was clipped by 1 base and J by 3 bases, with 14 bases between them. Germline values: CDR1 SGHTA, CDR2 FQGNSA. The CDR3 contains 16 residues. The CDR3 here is CASSLGPSRRTDTQYF. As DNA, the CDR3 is TGTGCCAGCAGCTTAGGGCCTAGCAGACGAACAGATACGCAGTATTTT.